This TCR beta chain was retrieved from a study of cytomegalovirus exposure and HLA in healthy donors. The study's findings and limits: A list of 164 TCR beta chains associated with cytomegalovirus was given. Likely technical artifact: a cluster of highly shared sequence variants. There were several of the most significant clusters that appeared linked to common viral pathogens in a later analysis.

On this clone: Its antigen is undetermined.

The CDR3 loop spans 17 amino acids. PCR amplification relied on 60 Vbeta primers (plus 13 Jbeta primers). The method was immunoSEQ multiplex PCR; TCRdb's version includes in-frame clones alone and lacks a portion of them. Among about 130,000 clones listed, over 70% were seen once. The origin of this receptor is a man aged 18 to 30 in good health and CMV-seropositive. This chain joins TRBV21-1 and TRBJ1-4. TRBV21-1 is described as a pseudogene. The material sequenced was PBMCs. The CDR3, as DNA: TGTGCCAGCCACAAGGGGGGGTATAATGCAACTAATGAAAAACTGTTTTTT. This translates into CASHKGGYNATNEKLFF.